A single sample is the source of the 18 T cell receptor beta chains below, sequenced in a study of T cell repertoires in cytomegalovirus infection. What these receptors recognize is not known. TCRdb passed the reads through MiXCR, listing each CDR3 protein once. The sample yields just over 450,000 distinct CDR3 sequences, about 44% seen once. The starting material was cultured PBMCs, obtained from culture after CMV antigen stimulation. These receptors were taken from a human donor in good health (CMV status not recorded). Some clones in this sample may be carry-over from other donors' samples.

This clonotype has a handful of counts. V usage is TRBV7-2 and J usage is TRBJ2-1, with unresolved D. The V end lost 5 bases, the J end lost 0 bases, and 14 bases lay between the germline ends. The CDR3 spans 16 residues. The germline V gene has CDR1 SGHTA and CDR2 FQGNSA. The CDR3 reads CASSPWYVSSYNEQFF. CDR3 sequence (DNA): TGTGCCAGCAGCCCTTGGTACGTGAGCTCCTACAATGAGCAGTTCTTC.

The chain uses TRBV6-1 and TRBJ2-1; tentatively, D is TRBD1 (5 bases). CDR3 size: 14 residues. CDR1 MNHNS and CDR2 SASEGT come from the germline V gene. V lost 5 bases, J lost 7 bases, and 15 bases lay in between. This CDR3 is CASSPVGPGNEQFF. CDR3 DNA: TGTGCCAGCAGTCCCGTAGGCCCAGGGAATGAGCAGTTCTTC.

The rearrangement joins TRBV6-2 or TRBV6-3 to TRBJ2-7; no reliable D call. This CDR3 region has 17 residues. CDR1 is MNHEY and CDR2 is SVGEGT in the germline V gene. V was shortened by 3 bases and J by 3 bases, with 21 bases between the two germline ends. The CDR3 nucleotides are TGTGCCAGCAGTTATATCGGTGAATACCTAAGGGTCTACGAGCAGTACTTC. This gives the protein CASSYIGEYLRVYEQYF.

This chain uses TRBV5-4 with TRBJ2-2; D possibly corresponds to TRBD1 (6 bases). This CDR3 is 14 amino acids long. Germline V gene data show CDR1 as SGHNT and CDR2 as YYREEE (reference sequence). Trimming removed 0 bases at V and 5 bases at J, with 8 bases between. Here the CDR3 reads CASSLEQGTGELFF. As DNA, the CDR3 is TGTGCCAGCAGCTTGGAACAGGGTACCGGGGAGCTGTTTTTT.

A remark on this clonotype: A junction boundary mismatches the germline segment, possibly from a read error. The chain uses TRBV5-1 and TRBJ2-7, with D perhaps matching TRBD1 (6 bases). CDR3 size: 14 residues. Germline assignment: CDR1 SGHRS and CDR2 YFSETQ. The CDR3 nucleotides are TGCGCCAGCAGTTTGGGGACATCTGATGGGGAGCAGTACTTC. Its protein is CASSLGTSDGEQYF.

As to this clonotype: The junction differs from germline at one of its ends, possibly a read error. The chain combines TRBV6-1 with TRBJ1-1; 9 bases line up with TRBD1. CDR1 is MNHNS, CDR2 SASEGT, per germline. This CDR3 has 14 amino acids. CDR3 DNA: TGTGCCATCAACAGGGACAGGGATTCCACTGAAGCTTTGTTT. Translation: CAINRDRDSTEALF.

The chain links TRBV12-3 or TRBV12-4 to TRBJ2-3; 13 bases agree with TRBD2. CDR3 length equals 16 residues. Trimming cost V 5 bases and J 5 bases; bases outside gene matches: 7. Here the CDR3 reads CASSQTSGGAEDTQYF. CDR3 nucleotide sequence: TGTGCCAGCAGTCAAACTAGCGGGGGGGCTGAAGATACGCAGTATTTT.

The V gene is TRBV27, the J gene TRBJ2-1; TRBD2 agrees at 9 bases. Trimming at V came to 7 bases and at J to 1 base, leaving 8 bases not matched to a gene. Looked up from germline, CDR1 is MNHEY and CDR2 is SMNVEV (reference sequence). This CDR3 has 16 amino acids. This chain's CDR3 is CASNSQRGVSYNEQFF. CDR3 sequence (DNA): TGTGCCAGCAATTCACAGCGGGGGGTTTCCTACAATGAGCAGTTCTTC.

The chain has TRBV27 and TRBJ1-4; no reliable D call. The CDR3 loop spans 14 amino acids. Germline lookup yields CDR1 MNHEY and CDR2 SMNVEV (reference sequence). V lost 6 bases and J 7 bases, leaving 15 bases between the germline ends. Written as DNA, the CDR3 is TGTGCCAGCAGCCCGGTGCCGGGGAGTGAAAAACTGTTTTTT. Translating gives CASSPVPGSEKLFF.

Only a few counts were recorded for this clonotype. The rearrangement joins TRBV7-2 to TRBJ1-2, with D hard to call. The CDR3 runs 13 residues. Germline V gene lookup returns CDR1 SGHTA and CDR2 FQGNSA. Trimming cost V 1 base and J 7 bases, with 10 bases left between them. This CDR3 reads CASSLEKRSGYTF. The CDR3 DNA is TGTGCCAGCAGCTTAGAGAAAAGGAGTGGCTACACCTTC.

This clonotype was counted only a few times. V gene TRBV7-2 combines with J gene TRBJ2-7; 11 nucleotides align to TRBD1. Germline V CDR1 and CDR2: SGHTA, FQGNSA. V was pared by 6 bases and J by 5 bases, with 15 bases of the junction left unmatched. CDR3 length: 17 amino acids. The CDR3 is CASSRGPGQGEGDEQYF. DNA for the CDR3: TGTGCCAGCAGTCGCGGGCCGGGACAGGGGGAGGGCGACGAGCAGTACTTC. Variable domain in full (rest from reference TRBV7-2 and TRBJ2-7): GAGVSQSPSNKVTEKGKDVELRCDPISGHTALYWYRQSLGQGLEFLIYFQGNSAPDKSGLPSDRFSAERTGGSVSTLTIQRTQQEDSAVYLCASSRGPGQGEGDEQYFGPGTRLTVT.

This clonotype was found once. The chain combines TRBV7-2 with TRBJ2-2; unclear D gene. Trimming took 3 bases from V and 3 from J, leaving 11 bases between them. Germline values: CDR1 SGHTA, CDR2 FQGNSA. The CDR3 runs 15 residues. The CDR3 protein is CASSFFTVDTGELFF. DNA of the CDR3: TGTGCCAGCAGCTTTTTTACAGTGGACACCGGGGAGCTGTTTTTT.

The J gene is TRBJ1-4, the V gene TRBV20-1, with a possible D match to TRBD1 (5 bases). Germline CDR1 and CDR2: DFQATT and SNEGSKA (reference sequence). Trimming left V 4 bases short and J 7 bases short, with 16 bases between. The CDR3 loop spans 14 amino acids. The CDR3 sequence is CSAMTQGWGEKLFF. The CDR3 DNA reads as TGCAGTGCTATGACTCAGGGCTGGGGTGAAAAACTGTTTTTT.

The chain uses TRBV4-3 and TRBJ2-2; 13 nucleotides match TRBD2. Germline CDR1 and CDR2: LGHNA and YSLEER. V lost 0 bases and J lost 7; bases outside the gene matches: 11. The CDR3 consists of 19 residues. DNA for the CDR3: TGCGCCAGCAGCCAAGAGGCAGCATCGGGACTAGCGGGATTCGGGGAGCTGTTTTTT. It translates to CASSQEAASGLAGFGELFF.

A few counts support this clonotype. CDR3 loop: CASVLGAQETQYF. The CDR3 nucleotides are TGTGCCAGCGTCTTGGGGGCTCAAGAGACCCAGTACTTC. The chain uses TRBV7-6 and TRBJ2-5, with D perhaps TRBD1 (6 bases). The CDR3 has 13 amino acids. The germline gives CDR1 SGHVS, CDR2 FNYEAQ. Deletions cut 8 bases from V and 2 bases from J, with 12 bases between.

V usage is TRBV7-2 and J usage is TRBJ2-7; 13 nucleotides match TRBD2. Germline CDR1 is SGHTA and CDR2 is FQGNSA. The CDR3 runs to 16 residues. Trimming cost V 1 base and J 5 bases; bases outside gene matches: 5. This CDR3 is CASSLETSGGWDEQYF. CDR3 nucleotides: TGTGCCAGCAGCTTAGAGACTAGCGGGGGGTGGGACGAGCAGTACTTC.

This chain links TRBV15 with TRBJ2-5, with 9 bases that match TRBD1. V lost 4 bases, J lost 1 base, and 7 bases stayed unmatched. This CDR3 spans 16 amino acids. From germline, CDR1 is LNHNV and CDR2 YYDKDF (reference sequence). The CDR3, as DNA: TGTGCCACCAGCAACCGGGACAGGGCCTTCCAAGAGACCCAGTACTTC. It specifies CATSNRDRAFQETQYF.

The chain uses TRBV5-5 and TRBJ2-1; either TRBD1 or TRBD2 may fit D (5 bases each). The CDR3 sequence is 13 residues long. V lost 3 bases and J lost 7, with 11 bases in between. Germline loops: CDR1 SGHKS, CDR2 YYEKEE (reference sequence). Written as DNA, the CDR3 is TGTGCCAGCAGCTGGGGTGGGGGTAATGAGCAGTTCTTC. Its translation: CASSWGGGNEQFF.